This T cell receptor beta chain comes out of a study of cytomegalovirus exposure and HLA in healthy donors. Study-wide background: Early released data had approximately 86 million unique TCRs, all coming from HLA-typed donors. General study points: In a later analysis, at a false discovery rate of 0.05, over 15,000 TCR beta sequences matched HLA alleles. Later on, a genetic analysis was performed. It linked a missense variant in DCLRE1C with V- and J-gene trimming of TCR beta. Earlier analysis found most TCR beta V segments productive about 87% or about 30% of the time.

There are 14 residues in the CDR3. The ends were cut back, 2 bases at V and 2 bases at J, with 10 bases in the middle. Germline V lookup: CDR1 SGHRS, CDR2 YFSETQ. Comment on this clone: Its matching antigen is unknown.

Use of 60 Vbeta and 13 Jbeta primers characterized the PCR. Here immunoSEQ multiplex PCR was the method, and the copy in TCRdb shows in-frame clones only, minus some. The sample has some 40,000 clones; approximately 80% are singletons. The TCR comes from a young woman in good health and CMV-seropositive. This chain links TRBV5-1 with TRBJ1-1, with D perhaps matching TRBD1 (5 bases). Sequencing was performed on PBMCs. Here the CDR3 DNA reads TGCGCCAGCAGCTTAGCCCAGGGCAACACTGAAGCTTTCTTT. Translating it yields CASSLAQGNTEAFF.